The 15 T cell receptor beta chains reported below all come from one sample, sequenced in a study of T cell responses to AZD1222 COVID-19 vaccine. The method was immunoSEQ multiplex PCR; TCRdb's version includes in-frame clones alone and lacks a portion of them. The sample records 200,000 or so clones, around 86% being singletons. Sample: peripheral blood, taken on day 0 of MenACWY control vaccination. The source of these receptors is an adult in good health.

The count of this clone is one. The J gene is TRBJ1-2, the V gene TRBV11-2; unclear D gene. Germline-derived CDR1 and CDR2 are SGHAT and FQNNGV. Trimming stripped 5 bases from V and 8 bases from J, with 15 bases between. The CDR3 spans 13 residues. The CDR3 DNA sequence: TGTGCCAGCAGCCCGGGTATTAAGGGCGGCTACACCTTC. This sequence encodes CASSPGIKGGYTF.

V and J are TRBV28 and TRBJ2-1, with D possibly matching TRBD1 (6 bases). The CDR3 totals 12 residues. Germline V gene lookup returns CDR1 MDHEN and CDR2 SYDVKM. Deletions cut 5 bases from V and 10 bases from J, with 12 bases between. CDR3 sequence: CASSQQGWEQFF. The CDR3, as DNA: TGTGCCAGCAGTCAACAGGGATGGGAGCAGTTCTTC.

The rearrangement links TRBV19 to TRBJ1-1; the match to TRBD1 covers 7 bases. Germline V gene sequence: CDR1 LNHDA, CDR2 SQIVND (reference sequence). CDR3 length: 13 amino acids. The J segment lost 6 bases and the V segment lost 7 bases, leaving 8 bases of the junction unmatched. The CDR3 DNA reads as TGTGCCAGTAAGGAGGGGGCAAGCCCTGAAGCTTTCTTT. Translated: CASKEGASPEAFF.

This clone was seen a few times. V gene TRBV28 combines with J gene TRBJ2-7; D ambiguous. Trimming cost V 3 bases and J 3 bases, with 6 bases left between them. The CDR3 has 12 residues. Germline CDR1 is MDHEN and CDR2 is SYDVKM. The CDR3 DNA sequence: TGTGCCAGCAGTTTTCAGCACTACGAGCAGTACTTC. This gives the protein CASSFQHYEQYF.

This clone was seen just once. The CDR3 sequence is CASSLGDEGNQYF. As DNA, the CDR3 is TGCGCCAGCAGCTTGGGGGACGAGGGGAACCAGTACTTC. This chain joins TRBV5-1 and TRBJ2-7; D may correspond to TRBD1 or TRBD2 (5 bases each). The germline V and J ends were trimmed by 0 bases and 10 bases, with 14 bases remaining between them. There are 13 residues in the CDR3. The germline gives CDR1 SGHRS, CDR2 YFSETQ.

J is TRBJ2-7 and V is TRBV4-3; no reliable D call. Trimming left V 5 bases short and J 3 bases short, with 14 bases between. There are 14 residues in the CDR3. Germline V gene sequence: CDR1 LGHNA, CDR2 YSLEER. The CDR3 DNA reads TGCGCCAGCAGCGTCTCTAGTATAGGCTACGAGCAGTACTTC. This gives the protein CASSVSSIGYEQYF.

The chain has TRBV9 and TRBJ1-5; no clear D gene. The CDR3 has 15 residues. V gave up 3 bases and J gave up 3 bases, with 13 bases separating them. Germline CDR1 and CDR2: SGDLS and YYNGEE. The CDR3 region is CASSGPDSANQPQHF. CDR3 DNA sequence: TGTGCCAGCAGCGGACCCGACTCAGCCAATCAGCCCCAGCATTTT.

The CDR3 loop is CASSPGAGTNTEAFF. The CDR3 region has the DNA TGTGCCAGCAGCCCAGGGGCGGGAACGAACACTGAAGCTTTCTTT. The chain carries TRBV3-1 (or the pseudogene TRBV3-2) and TRBJ1-1, with D possibly TRBD1 on 6 matching bases. CDR3 length equals 15 residues. CDR1 is LGHDT and CDR2 is YNNKEL in the germline V gene (reference sequence). V was clipped by 4 bases and J by 1 base, with 13 bases between them.

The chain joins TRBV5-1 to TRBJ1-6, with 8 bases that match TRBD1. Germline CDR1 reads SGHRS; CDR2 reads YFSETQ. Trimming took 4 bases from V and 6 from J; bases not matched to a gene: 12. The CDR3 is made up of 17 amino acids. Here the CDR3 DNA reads TGCGCCAGCAGCCTGAACGGACAGGGTGGTAGTAATTCACCCCTCCACTTT. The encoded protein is CASSLNGQGGSNSPLHF.

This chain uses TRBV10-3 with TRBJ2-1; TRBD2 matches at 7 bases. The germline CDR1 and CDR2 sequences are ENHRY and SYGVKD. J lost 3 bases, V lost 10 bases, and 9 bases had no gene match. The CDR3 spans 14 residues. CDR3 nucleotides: TGTGCCACCTCTCCCCGGGAGGACTACAATGAGCAGTTCTTC. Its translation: CATSPREDYNEQFF.

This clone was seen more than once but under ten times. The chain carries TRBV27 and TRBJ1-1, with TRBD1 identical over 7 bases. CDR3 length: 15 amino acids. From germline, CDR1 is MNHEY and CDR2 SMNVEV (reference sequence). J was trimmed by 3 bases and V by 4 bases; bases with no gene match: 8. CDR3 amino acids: CASSYTTGRYTEAFF. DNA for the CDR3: TGTGCCAGCAGTTATACGACAGGGAGGTACACTGAAGCTTTCTTT.

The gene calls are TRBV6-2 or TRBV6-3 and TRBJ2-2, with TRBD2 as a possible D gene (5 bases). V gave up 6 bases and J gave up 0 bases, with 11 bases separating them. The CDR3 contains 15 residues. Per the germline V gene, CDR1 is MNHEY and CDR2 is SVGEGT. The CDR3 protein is CASSPHGANTGELFF. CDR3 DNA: TGTGCCAGCAGCCCCCACGGGGCGAACACCGGGGAGCTGTTTTTT.

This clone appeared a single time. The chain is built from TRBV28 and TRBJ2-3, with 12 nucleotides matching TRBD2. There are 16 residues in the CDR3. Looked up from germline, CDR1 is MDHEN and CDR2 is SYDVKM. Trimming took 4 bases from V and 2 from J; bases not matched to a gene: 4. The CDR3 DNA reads TGTGCCAGCAGTTCCGGACTAGCGGGGCCCACAGATACGCAGTATTTT. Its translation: CASSSGLAGPTDTQYF.

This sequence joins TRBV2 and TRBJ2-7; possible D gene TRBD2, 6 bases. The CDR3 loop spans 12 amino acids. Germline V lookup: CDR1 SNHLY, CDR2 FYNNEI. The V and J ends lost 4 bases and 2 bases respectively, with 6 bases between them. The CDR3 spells CASSGLAYEQYF. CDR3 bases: TGTGCCAGCAGTGGACTAGCCTACGAGCAGTACTTC.

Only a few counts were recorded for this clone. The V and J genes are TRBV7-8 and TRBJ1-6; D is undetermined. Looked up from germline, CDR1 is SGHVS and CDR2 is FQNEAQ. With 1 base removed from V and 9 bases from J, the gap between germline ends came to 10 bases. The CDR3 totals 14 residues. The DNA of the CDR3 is TGTGCCAGCAGCTTAGGCGGGGATATTTCACCCCTCCACTTT. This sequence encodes CASSLGGDISPLHF.